This T cell receptor beta chain is from a study of blood T cell repertoires in COVID-19. As for the study in general: The study drew acute and convalescent COVID-19 samples from the United States, Italy and Spain. T cells, B-cell-depleted T cells, or PBMCs supplied cDNA or gDNA.

Original processing methods: By means of reference gene primer amplification, nucleated cell counts were estimated. Data came from immunoSEQ multiplex PCR; TCRdb stores just in-frame clones and leaves some out. That table furnishes V, J and clone size, whereas the DNA furnished D and trimming. The sample has around 240,000 clones, roughly 79% seen once. The germline V gene encodes CDR1 SGHKS and CDR2 YYEKEE (reference sequence). The CDR3 has 14 amino acids. V was shortened by 0 bases and J by 5 bases, with 10 bases between the two germline ends. J is TRBJ2-3 and V is TRBV5-5, with D perhaps matching TRBD1 (6 bases). The source is an elderly woman with acute or convalescent COVID-19. Sequenced: peripheral blood. CDR3 amino acids: CASSLEQGLDTQYF. As DNA, the CDR3 is TGTGCCAGCAGCTTGGAACAGGGATTAGATACGCAGTATTTT.